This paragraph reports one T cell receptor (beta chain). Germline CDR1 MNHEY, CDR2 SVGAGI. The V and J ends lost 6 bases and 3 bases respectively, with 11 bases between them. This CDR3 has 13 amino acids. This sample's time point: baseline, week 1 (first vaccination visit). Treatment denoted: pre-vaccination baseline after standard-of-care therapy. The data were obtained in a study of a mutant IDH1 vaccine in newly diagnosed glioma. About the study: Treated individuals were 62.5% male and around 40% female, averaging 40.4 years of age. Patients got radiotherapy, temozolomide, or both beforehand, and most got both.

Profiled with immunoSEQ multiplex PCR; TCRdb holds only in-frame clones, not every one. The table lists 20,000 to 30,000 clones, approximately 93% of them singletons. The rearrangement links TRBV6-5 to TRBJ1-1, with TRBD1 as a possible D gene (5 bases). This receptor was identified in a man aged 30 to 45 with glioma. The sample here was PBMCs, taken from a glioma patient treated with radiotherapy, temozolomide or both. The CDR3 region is CASSYDSYTEAFF. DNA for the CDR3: TGTGCCAGCAGCTACGACAGTTACACTGAAGCTTTCTTT.